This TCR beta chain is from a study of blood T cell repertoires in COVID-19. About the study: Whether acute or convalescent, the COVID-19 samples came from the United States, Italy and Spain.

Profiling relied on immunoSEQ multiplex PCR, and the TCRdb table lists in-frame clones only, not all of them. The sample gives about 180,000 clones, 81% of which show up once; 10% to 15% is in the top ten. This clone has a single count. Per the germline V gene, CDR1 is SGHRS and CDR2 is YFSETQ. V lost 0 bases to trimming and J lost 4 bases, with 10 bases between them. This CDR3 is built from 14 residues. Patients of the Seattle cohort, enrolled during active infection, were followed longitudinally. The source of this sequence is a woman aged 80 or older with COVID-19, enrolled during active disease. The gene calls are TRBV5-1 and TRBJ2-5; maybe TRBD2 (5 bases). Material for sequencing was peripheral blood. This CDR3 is CASSLADYRETQYF. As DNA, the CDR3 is TGCGCCAGCAGCTTGGCCGACTATAGAGAGACCCAGTACTTC.